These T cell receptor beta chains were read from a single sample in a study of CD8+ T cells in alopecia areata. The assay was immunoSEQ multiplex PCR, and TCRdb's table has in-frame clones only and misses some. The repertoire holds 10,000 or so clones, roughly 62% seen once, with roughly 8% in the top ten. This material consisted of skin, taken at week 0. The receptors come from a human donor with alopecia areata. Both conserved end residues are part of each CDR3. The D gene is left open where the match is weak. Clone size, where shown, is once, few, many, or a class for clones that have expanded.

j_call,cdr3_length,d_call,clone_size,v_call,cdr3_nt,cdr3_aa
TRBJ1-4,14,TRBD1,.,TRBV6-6,TGTGCCAGCAGTTCCCCAGGGGGGAATGAAAAACTGTTTTTT,CASSSPGGNEKLFF
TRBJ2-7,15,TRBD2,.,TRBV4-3,TGCGCCAGCAGCCGAGCGGGAGGCCTCTCCTACGAGCAGTACTTC,CASSRAGGLSYEQYF
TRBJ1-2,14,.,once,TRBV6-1,TGTGCCACCGCGCGCGGGGGGCAAGGCTATGGCTACACCTTC,CATARGGQGYGYTF
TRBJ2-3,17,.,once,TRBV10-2,TGCGCCAGCAGTGAGTCATGGAAGCGACATAGCACAGATACGCAGTATTTT,CASSESWKRHSTDTQYF
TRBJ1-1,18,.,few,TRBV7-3,TGTGCCAGCAGCTTAATGGGAAGCCTGGGACCGATGAACACTGAAGCTTTCTTT,CASSLMGSLGPMNTEAFF
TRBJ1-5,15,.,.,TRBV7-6,TGTGCCAGCAGCTTAGCGGGTCGGGGACGGCAGCCCCAGCATTTT,CASSLAGRGRQPQHF
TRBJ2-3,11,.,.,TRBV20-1,TGCAGTGCTAGAAACGGCGATACGCAGTATTTT,CSARNGDTQYF
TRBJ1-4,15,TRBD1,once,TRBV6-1,TGTGCCAGCAGCTATGGACAGGCTGGTAATGAAAAACTGTTTTTT,CASSYGQAGNEKLFF
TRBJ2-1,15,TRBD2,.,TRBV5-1,TGCGCCAGCAGCCTAACGGGGGGGCCCTACAATGAGCAGTTCTTC,CASSLTGGPYNEQFF
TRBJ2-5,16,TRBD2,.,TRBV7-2,TGTGCCAGCAGCTTACTCACTAGCGGGGTCCAAGAGACCCAGTACTTC,CASSLLTSGVQETQYF
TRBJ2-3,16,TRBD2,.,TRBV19,TGTGCCAGTAGTATCGGACTAGCGGGAGGTGCAGATACGCAGTATTTT,CASSIGLAGGADTQYF
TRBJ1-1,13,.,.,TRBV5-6,TGTGCCAGCAGCATGCGATTGGCCCCTGAAGCTTTCTTT,CASSMRLAPEAFF
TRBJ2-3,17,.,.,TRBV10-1,TGCGCCAGCAGTGAGAACGCTCCCGGACTTAGCACAGATACGCAGTATTTT,CASSENAPGLSTDTQYF
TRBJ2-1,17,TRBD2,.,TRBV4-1,TGCGCCAGCAGCCCCCCTCCGGGACTACGTCCTGGGAATGAGCAGTTCTTC,CASSPPPGLRPGNEQFF
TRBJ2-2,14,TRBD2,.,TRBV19,TGTGCCACCCACCCCACTAGCGCCGGTGGGGAGCTGTTTTTT,CATHPTSAGGELFF
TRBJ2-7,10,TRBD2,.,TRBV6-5,TGTGCCACTCTAGCGGGGGGATCCTCTTTC,CATLAGGSSF
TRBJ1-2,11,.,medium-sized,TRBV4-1,TGCGCCAGCAGCCAAGATGGGGAGGACACCTTC,CASSQDGEDTF
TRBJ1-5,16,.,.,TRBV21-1,TGTGCCAGCAGCAAAGGACTGAAGGGAGGCAATCAGCCCCAGCATTTT,CASSKGLKGGNQPQHF
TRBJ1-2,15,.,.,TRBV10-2,TGCGCCAGCAGCGCTGACCCGGGACGCGGCTATGGCTACACCTTC,CASSADPGRGYGYTF
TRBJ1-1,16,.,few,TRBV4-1,TGCGCCAGCAGCCAAATCAATTTAGTCGCTTACACTGAAGCTTTCTTT,CASSQINLVAYTEAFF
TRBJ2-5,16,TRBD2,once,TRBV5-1,TGCGCCAGCAGCCCGCCTAGCGGGAGTGGTGGAGAGACCCAGTACTTC,CASSPPSGSGGETQYF
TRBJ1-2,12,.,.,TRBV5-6,TGTGCCAGCAGCTTGCTGGGGTTTGGCTACACCTTC,CASSLLGFGYTF
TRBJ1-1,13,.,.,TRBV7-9,TGTGCCAGCAGCATTATATCGAACACTGAAGCTTTCTTT,CASSIISNTEAFF
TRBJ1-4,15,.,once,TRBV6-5,TGTGCCAGCAGTTACGGGGGCCGAGGAAGTGAAAAACTGTTTTTT,CASSYGGRGSEKLFF
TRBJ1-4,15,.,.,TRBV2,TGTGCCAGCAGTGTTGGTGGCTCAAAGGTTGAAAAACTGTTTTTT,CASSVGGSKVEKLFF
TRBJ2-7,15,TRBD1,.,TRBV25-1,TGTGCCAGCAGTGATCCGGGACAGGGGACCTACGAGCAGTACTTC,CASSDPGQGTYEQYF
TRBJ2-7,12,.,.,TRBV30,TGTGCCTGGAGTGACCCCCACGGGCAGCAGTACTTC,CAWSDPHGQQYF
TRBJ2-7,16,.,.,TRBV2,TGTGCCAGCAGTGATTTAGGCGGCATCCTGTTCTACGAGCAGTACTTC,CASSDLGGILFYEQYF
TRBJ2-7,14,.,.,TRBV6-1,TGTGCCAGCACGCTCTCCGGCAACTACTACGAGCAGTACTTC,CASTLSGNYYEQYF
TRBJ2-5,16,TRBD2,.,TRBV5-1,TGCGCCAGCAGCTTGGGGCGGGAGTCCCAACAAGAGACCCAGTACTTC,CASSLGRESQQETQYF
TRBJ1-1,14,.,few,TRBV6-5,TGTGCCAGCAGTGCGAGTATGACGAACACTGAAGCTTTCTTT,CASSASMTNTEAFF
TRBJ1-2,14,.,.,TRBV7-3,TGTGCCAGCAGCCTAGGACTGAATAACTATGGCTACACCTTC,CASSLGLNNYGYTF
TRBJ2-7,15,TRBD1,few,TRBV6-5,TGTGCCAGCAGTGCTCCGGGACAGGTAACCTACGAGCAGTACTTC,CASSAPGQVTYEQYF
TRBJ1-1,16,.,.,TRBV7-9,TGTGCCAGCAGTAGAAAGAATGGGACACCTCTGACTGAAGCTTTCTTT,CASSRKNGTPLTEAFF
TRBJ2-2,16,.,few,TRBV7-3,TGTGCCAGCAGCCGCTCCCCCACAGGGAACACCGGGGAGCTGTTTTTT,CASSRSPTGNTGELFF
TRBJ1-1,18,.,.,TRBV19,TGTGCCAGTAGTGCCGGGTTCGTGGGCAGGGTACTGAACACTGAAGCTTTCTTT,CASSAGFVGRVLNTEAFF
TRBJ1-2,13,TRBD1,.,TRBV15,TGTGCCACCAGCATCCGGACAGGCTATGGCTACACCTTC,CATSIRTGYGYTF
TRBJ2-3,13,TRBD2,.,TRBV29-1,TGCAGCCTTAAGGCGGGGGAGGCTTATACGCAGTATTTT,CSLKAGEAYTQYF
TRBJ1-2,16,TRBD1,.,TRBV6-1,TGTGCCAGCAGTAAAGCCTTGGACAGGGGGCGCCGTGGCTACACCTTC,CASSKALDRGRRGYTF
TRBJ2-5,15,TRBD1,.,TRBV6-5,TGTGCCAGCAGTGTACCCGGGACAGGAAAAGAGACCCAGTACTTC,CASSVPGTGKETQYF
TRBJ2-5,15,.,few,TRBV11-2,TGTGCCAGCAGCTCGTGGGGGGCGGAACAAGAGACCCAGTACTTC,CASSSWGAEQETQYF